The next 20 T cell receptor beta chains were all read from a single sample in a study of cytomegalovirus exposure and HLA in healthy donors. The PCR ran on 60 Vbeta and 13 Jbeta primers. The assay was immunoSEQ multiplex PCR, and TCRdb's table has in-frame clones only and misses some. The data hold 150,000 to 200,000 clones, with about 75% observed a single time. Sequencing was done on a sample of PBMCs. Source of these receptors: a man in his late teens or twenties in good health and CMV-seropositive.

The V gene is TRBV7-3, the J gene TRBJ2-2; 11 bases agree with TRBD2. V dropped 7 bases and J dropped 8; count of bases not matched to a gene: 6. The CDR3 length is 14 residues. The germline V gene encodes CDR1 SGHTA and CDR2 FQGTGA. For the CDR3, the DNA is TGTGCCAGCACCCTGACTAGCGGGGTTGGGGAGCTGTTTTTT. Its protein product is CASTLTSGVGELFF. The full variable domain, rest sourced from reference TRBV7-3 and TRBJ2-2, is GAGVSQTPSNKVTEKGKYVELRCDPISGHTALYWYRQSLGQGPEFLIYFQGTGAADDSGLPNDRFFAVRPEGSVSTLKIQRTERGDSAVYLCASTLTSGVGELFFGEGSRLTVL.

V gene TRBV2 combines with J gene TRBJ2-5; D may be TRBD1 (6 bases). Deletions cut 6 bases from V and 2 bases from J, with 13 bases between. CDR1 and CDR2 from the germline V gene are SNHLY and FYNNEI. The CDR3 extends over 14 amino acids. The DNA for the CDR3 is TGTGCCAGCAGGGGGGCCCCGGGGCAAGAGACCCAGTACTTC. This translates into CASRGAPGQETQYF. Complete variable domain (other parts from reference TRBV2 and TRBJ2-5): EPEVTQTPSHQVTQMGQEVILRCVPISNHLYFYWYRQILGQKVEFLVSFYNNEISEKSEIFDDQFSVERPDGSNFTLKIRSTKLEDSAMYFCASRGAPGQETQYFGPGTRLLVL.

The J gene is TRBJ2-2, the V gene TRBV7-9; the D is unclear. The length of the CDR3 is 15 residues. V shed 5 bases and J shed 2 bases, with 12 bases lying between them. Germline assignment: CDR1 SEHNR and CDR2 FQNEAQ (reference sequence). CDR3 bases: TGTGCCAGCAGCCCAGACAACCGTAACACCGGGGAGCTGTTTTTT. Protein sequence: CASSPDNRNTGELFF.

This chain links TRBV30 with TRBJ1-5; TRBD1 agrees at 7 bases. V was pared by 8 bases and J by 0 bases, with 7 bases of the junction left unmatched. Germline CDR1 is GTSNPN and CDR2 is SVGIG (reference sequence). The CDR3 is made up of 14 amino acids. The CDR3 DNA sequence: TGTGCCGCCAGTAGGGACAGTAGCAATCAGCCCCAGCATTTT. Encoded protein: CAASRDSSNQPQHF.

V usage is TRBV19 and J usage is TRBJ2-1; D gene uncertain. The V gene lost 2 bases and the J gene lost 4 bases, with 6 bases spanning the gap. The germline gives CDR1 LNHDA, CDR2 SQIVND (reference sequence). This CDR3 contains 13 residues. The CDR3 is CASSISRYNEQFF. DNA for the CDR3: TGTGCCAGTAGTATATCTCGGTACAATGAGCAGTTCTTC.

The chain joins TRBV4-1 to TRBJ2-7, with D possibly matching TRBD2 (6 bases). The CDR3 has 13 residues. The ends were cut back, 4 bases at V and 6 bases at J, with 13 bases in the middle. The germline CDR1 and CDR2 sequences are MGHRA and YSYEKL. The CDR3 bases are TGCGCCAGCAGCCCCCAGGAGGGCTTCGAGCAGTACGTC. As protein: CASSPQEGFEQYV.

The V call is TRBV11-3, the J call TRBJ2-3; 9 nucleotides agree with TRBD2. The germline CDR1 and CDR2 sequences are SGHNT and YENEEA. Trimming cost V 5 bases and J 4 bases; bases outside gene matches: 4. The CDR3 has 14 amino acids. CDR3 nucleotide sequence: TGTGCCAGCAGCCCGCGGGGGGGGTCAGATACGCAGTATTTT. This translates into CASSPRGGSDTQYF.

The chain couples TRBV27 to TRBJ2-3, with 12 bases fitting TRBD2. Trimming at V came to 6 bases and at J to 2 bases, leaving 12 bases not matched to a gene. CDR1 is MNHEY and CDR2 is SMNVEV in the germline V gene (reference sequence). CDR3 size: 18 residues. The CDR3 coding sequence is TGTGCCAGCAGCCCGACTAGCGGGGGATCCAAGTACACAGATACGCAGTATTTT. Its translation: CASSPTSGGSKYTDTQYF.

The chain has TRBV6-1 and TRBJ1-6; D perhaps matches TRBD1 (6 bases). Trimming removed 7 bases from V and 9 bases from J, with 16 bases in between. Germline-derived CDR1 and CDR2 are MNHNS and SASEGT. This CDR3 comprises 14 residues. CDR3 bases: TGTGCCAGCACTAGAACAGGGAGTGGTTCACCCCTCCACTTT. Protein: CASTRTGSGSPLHF.

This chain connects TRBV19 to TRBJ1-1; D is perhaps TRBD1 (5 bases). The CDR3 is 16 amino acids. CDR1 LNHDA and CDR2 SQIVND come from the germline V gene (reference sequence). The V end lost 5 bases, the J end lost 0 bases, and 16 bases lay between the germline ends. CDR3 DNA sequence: TGTGCCAGTAGTCCAAGAACGACAGTGATGAACACTGAAGCTTTCTTT. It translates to CASSPRTTVMNTEAFF.

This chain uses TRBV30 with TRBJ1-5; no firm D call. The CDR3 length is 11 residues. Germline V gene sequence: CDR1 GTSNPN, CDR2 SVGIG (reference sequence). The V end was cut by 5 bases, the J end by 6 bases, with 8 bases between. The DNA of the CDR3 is TGTGCCTGGGGAGCGGGTCAGCCCCAGCATTTT. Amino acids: CAWGAGQPQHF.

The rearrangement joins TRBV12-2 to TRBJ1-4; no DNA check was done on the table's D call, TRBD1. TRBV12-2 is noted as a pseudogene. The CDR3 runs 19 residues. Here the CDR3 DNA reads TGTGCAAGTCGCCCAGGTGAACAGCTCCTCACCTTTTCCAATGAAAAACTGTTTTTT. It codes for CASRPGEQLLTFSNEKLFF.

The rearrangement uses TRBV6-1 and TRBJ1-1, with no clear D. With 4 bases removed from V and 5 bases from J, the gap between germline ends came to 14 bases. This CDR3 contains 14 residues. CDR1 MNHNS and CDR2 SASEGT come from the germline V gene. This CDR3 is CASSVNEGGTEAFF. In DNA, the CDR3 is TGTGCCAGCAGTGTGAACGAGGGTGGGACTGAAGCTTTCTTT.

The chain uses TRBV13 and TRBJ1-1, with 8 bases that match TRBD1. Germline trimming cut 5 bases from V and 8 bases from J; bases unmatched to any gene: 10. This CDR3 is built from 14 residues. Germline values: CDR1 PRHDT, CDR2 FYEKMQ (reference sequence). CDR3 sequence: CASSRALTGGEAFF. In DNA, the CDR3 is TGTGCCAGCAGCAGAGCGCTTACAGGGGGAGAAGCTTTCTTT.

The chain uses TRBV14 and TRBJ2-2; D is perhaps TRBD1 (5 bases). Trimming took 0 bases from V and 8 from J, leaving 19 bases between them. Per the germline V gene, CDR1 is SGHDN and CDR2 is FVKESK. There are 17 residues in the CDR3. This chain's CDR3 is CASSQDPPATVRGELFF. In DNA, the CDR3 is TGTGCCAGCAGCCAAGATCCCCCCGCGACAGTCCGGGGGGAGCTGTTTTTT. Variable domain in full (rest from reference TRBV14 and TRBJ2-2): EAGVTQFPSHSVIEKGQTVTLRCDPISGHDNLYWYRRVMGKEIKFLLHFVKESKQDESGMPNNRFLAERTGGTYSTLKVQPAELEDSGVYFCASSQDPPATVRGELFFGEGSRLTVL.

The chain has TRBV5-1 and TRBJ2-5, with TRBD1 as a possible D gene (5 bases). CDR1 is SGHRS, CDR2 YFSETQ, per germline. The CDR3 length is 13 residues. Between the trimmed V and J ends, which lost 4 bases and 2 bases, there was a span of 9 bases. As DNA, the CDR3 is TGCGCCAGCAGCCTACGACAGCAAGAGACCCAGTACTTC. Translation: CASSLRQQETQYF.

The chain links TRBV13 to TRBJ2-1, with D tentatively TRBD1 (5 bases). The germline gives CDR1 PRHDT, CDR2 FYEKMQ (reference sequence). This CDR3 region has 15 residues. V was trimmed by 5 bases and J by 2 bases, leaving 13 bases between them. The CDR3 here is CASSNRQITYNEQFF. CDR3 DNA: TGTGCCAGCAGCAATCGACAGATAACCTACAATGAGCAGTTCTTC.

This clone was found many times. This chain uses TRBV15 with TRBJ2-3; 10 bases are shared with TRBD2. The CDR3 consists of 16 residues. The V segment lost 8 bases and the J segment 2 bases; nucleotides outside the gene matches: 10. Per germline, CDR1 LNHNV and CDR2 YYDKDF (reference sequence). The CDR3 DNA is TGTGCCACCTCTGAAACTAGCGGGGAGAACACAGATACGCAGTATTTT. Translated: CATSETSGENTDTQYF.

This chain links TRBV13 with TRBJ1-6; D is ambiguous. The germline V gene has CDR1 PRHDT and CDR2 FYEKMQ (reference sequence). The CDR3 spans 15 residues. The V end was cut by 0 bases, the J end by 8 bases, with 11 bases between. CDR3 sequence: CASSLGLGDYSPLHF. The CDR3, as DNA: TGTGCCAGCAGCTTAGGACTCGGGGATTATTCACCCCTCCACTTT.

DNA of the CDR3: TGTGCCAGCAGCTTGGGTCAGGGAGGCACCGGGGAGCTGTTTTTT. Translated: CASSLGQGGTGELFF. V usage is TRBV5-6 and J usage is TRBJ2-2; maybe TRBD2 (6 bases). Trimming pared 0 bases from V and 4 bases from J, leaving 10 bases between. Germline CDR1 reads SGHDT; CDR2 reads YYEEEE. The CDR3 extends over 15 amino acids.